This T cell receptor beta chain originates from a study of blood T cell repertoires in COVID-19. Study-wide background: From the United States, Italy and Spain came samples of acute and convalescent COVID-19. Sources were T cells, B-cell-depleted T cells, or PBMCs; the material itself was cDNA or gDNA.

Source study methods: Reference gene primer amplification in the assay estimated nucleated cell counts. Assay used: immunoSEQ multiplex PCR; TCRdb lists only in-frame clones, some missing. The D gene and trimming were derived from the DNA, and the V and J assignments and clone size from that table. The sample lists 250,000 to 350,000 clones, 86% occurring once. The V gene end was trimmed by 7 bases and the J gene end by 2 bases; junction bases not matched to a gene: 4. The CDR3 sequence is 13 residues long. CDR1 and CDR2 (germline): ENHRY, SYGVKD. This TCR was recovered from a woman aged 45-59 years with acute or convalescent COVID-19. The J gene is TRBJ2-5, the V gene TRBV10-3; 7 positions match TRBD1. Material for sequencing was peripheral blood. The CDR3 bases are TGTGCCATCAAGGGACAGACGCAAGAGACCCAGTACTTC. This codes for CAIKGQTQETQYF.